Presented here are 24 T cell receptor beta chains from one specimen sequenced in a study of resident and recirculating memory T cells in vitiligo. Method: immunoSEQ multiplex PCR; TCRdb's copy keeps in-frame clones and lacks some. The data show around 76,000 clones, approximately 90% seen once. The source material was blood. Receptors originate from a male donor with vitiligo.

The rearrangement links TRBV11-3 to TRBJ2-3; 10 bases map to TRBD2. This CDR3 has 18 amino acids. V lost 0 bases to trimming and J lost 1 base; unmatched junction nucleotides: 7. Germline V CDR1 and CDR2: SGHNT, YENEEA. The CDR3 here is CASSLERSSGGRTDTQYF. The CDR3 DNA reads as TGTGCCAGCAGCTTAGAGAGGTCTAGCGGGGGCCGCACAGATACGCAGTATTTT. Variable domain in full (rest from reference TRBV11-3 and TRBJ2-3): EAGVVQSPRYKIIEKKQPVAFWCNPISGHNTLYWYLQNLGQGPELLIRYENEEAVDDSQLPKDRFSAERLKGVDSTLKIQPAELGDSAVYLCASSLERSSGGRTDTQYFGPGTRLTVL.

This chain joins TRBV28 and TRBJ1-2; 10 bases match TRBD1. Losses at the gene ends were 6 bases for V and 4 bases for J; bases not matched to a gene: 14. This CDR3 spans 17 amino acids. Looked up from germline, CDR1 is MDHEN and CDR2 is SYDVKM. The CDR3 DNA sequence: TGTGCCAGCAGCGCCGGGACAGGGGACGTGTCAGGCTATGGCTACACCTTC. Its protein is CASSAGTGDVSGYGYTF.

This chain connects TRBV4-3 to TRBJ2-3, with 7 bases lining up with TRBD2. The CDR3 has 21 amino acids. The trim removed 2 bases at V and 0 bases at J, leaving 20 bases unmatched. The V gene's germline CDR1 is LGHNA and CDR2 YSLEER. The CDR3 here is CASSQLPEVAGTTSSTDTQYF. The CDR3 region has the DNA TGCGCCAGCAGCCAACTCCCCGAGGTCGCCGGGACTACTTCTAGCACAGATACGCAGTATTTT.

The rearrangement uses TRBV7-3 and TRBJ2-3, with 8 nucleotides matching TRBD2. Germline V gene data show CDR1 as SGHTA and CDR2 as FQGTGA. J was trimmed by 2 bases and V by 1 base; bases with no gene match: 14. The CDR3 runs to 19 residues. The CDR3 loop reads CASSLKPSPASGPTDTQYF. DNA for the CDR3: TGTGCCAGCAGCTTAAAACCCTCCCCAGCTAGCGGGCCCACAGATACGCAGTATTTT. Complete variable domain (other parts from reference TRBV7-3 and TRBJ2-3): GAGVSQTPSNKVTEKGKYVELRCDPISGHTALYWYRQSLGQGPEFLIYFQGTGAADDSGLPNDRFFAVRPEGSVSTLKIQRTERGDSAVYLCASSLKPSPASGPTDTQYFGPGTRLTVL.

The genes are TRBV4-3 and TRBJ1-3; no firm D call. Trimming took 0 bases from V and 0 from J, leaving 6 bases between them. The CDR3 is 15 amino acids. The V gene's germline CDR1 is LGHNA and CDR2 YSLEER. The CDR3 coding sequence is TGCGCCAGCAGCCAAGATCTCAGCTCTGGAAACACCATATATTTT. As protein: CASSQDLSSGNTIYF.

This clone was seen a single time. V gene TRBV6-4 combines with J gene TRBJ2-7, with a tentative D call TRBD1 (7 bases). Germline CDR1 and CDR2: MRHNA and SNTAGT. The CDR3 extends over 14 amino acids. V shed 7 bases and J shed 0 bases, with 13 bases lying between them. This CDR3 is CASIGGTASYEQYF. The CDR3 region has the DNA TGTGCCAGCATCGGAGGGACAGCCTCCTACGAGCAGTACTTC.

This clone was counted only a few times. The chain links TRBV27 to TRBJ1-1; D not resolved. Trimming removed 4 bases at V and 6 bases at J, with 9 bases between. Germline-derived CDR1 and CDR2 are MNHEY and SMNVEV (reference sequence). This CDR3 is 12 amino acids long. The CDR3 nucleotides are TGTGCCAGCAGTTCCTCCACTGCTGAAGCTTTCTTT. Amino acids: CASSSSTAEAFF.

The chain employs TRBV12-5 and TRBJ1-1, with D perhaps matching TRBD1 (5 bases). The V and J ends lost 6 bases and 6 bases respectively, with 14 bases between them. The CDR3 is made up of 13 amino acids. The V gene's germline CDR1 is LGHNT and CDR2 FRNRAP. Written as DNA, the CDR3 is TGTGCTAGTGGCCTTTACGAAGGGGCTGAAGCTTTCTTT. It yields the protein CASGLYEGAEAFF.

V gene TRBV4-2 combines with J gene TRBJ2-3; 9 positions agree with TRBD2. Germline loops: CDR1 LGHNA, CDR2 YNFKEQ. The CDR3 loop spans 16 amino acids. With V trimmed by 2 bases and J by 3 bases, 6 bases remained unmatched. Written as DNA, the CDR3 is TGTGCCAGCAGCCAACAAGCGGGGGGAGGAACAGATACGCAGTATTTT. Its translation is CASSQQAGGGTDTQYF.

The rearrangement joins TRBV29-1 to TRBJ2-3, with 8 bases identical to TRBD1. Unmatched junction bases numbered 6, after V lost 4 bases and J lost 3 bases. The CDR3 totals 14 residues. In germline, CDR1 is SQVTM, CDR2 ANQGSEA. The CDR3 loop is CSVAPTGVTDTQYF. The CDR3 DNA reads TGCAGCGTTGCCCCGACAGGGGTAACAGATACGCAGTATTTT.

The J gene is TRBJ1-1, the V gene TRBV5-6; no firm D call. The CDR3 has 14 residues. Germline V lookup: CDR1 SGHDT, CDR2 YYEEEE. V dropped 2 bases and J dropped 2 bases, with 10 bases sitting between them. The CDR3 nucleotides read TGTGCCAGCAGCTTCGTTGGCCGAAACACTGAAGCTTTCTTT. This sequence encodes CASSFVGRNTEAFF. Full variable domain (missing parts from reference TRBV5-6 and TRBJ1-1): DAGVTQSPTHLIKTRGQQVTLRCSPKSGHDTVSWYQQALGQGPQFIFQYYEEEERQRGNFPDRFSGHQFPNYSSELNVNALLLGDSALYLCASSFVGRNTEAFFGQGTRLTVV.

The rearrangement joins TRBV5-1 to TRBJ2-7; D not certain. Germline V gives CDR1 SGHRS, CDR2 YFSETQ. This CDR3 is built from 15 residues. Trimming removed 0 bases at V and 2 bases at J, with 12 bases between. This chain's CDR3 is CASSLGEVRTYEQYF. In DNA, the CDR3 is TGCGCCAGCAGCTTGGGAGAGGTTAGGACCTACGAGCAGTACTTC.

This rearrangement joins TRBV12-5 to TRBJ2-7; D unclear. Trimming left V 2 bases short and J 3 bases short, with 5 bases between. This CDR3 is built from 12 residues. CDR1 is LGHNT, CDR2 FRNRAP, per germline. CDR3 in amino acids: CASGLYSYEQYF. DNA of the CDR3: TGTGCTAGTGGTTTGTACAGCTACGAGCAGTACTTC.

The rearrangement links TRBV7-8 to TRBJ2-1, with a weak D call TRBD2 (6 bases). The CDR3 contains 17 residues. Germline CDR1 and CDR2: SGHVS and FQNEAQ. V was pared by 4 bases and J by 7 bases, with 23 bases between. CDR3 region: CASSSSGGEGKRNEQFF. The DNA for the CDR3 is TGTGCCAGCAGCTCGTCGGGCGGGGAAGGTAAGAGAAATGAGCAGTTCTTC.

V usage is TRBV13 and J usage is TRBJ2-1; D remains ambiguous. With 5 bases removed from V and 7 bases from J, the gap between germline ends came to 9 bases. Germline V gene data show CDR1 as PRHDT and CDR2 as FYEKMQ (reference sequence). The CDR3 loop spans 12 amino acids. For the CDR3, the DNA is TGTGCCAGCAGCAAAGTCCTAAATGAGCAGTTCTTC. Its translation is CASSKVLNEQFF.

This clone was seen a single time. The V call is TRBV4-3, the J call TRBJ1-1, with no clear D. CDR1 and CDR2 from the germline V gene are LGHNA and YSLEER. Trimming stripped 0 bases from V and 10 bases from J, with 15 bases between. This CDR3 contains 14 residues. Written as DNA, the CDR3 is TGCGCCAGCAGCCAAGAGACAAAATCTTTCGTAGCTTTCTTT. Encoded protein: CASSQETKSFVAFF.

This rearrangement joins TRBV5-1 to TRBJ1-4; no clear D. Trimming removed 5 bases at V and 2 bases at J, with 4 bases between. Looked up from germline, CDR1 is SGHRS and CDR2 is YFSETQ. CDR3 length equals 12 residues. The CDR3 sequence: CASRETNEKLFF. The CDR3 region has the DNA TGCGCCAGCAGGGAGACTAATGAAAAACTGTTTTTT.

The CDR3: CASSLSGTANTGELFF. The CDR3 DNA sequence: TGCGCCAGCAGCCTCTCCGGGACAGCTAACACCGGGGAGCTGTTTTTT. The gene calls are TRBV5-1 and TRBJ2-2, with TRBD1 matching 7 bases. The CDR3 has 16 residues. Germline V gives CDR1 SGHRS, CDR2 YFSETQ. With 4 bases clipped from V and 2 bases from J, the junction kept 8 bases outside the gene matches.

A single count supports this clone. The chain uses TRBV7-2 and TRBJ2-7, with 11 bases aligning to TRBD1. With V trimmed by 4 bases and J by 4 bases, 6 bases remained unmatched. The CDR3 consists of 15 residues. The germline V gene has CDR1 SGHTA and CDR2 FQGNSA. DNA of the CDR3: TGTGCCAGCAGCTGGACAGGGGGCGCATTATACGAGCAGTACTTC. This gives the protein CASSWTGGALYEQYF.

This clone has just a few counts. The chain has TRBV18 and TRBJ2-5, with 7 bases aligning to TRBD1. CDR3 length: 16 residues. J lost 4 bases, V lost 3 bases, and 11 bases had no gene match. Germline values: CDR1 KGHSH, CDR2 LQKENI. The CDR3 DNA follows: TGTGCCAGCTCACCCCAAGACACCGACAGGGCAGAGACCCAGTACTTC. It specifies CASSPQDTDRAETQYF.

The rearrangement links TRBV2 to TRBJ1-6; D unresolved. The CDR3 contains 13 residues. The germline V and J ends were trimmed by 5 bases and 7 bases, with 9 bases remaining between them. Per the germline V gene, CDR1 is SNHLY and CDR2 is FYNNEI. The CDR3 loop reads CASSFPGNSPLHF. The CDR3 nucleotides are TGTGCCAGCAGTTTCCCGGGAAATTCACCCCTCCACTTT.

V gene TRBV5-3 combines with J gene TRBJ1-4; 7 nucleotides line up with TRBD1. TRBV5-3 is marked as an open reading frame, function uncertain. The CDR3 length is 15 residues. V lost 2 bases to trimming and J lost 3 bases; unmatched junction nucleotides: 4. CDR3 bases: TGTGCCAGAAGCTTCCACGGGACAGCTAATGAAAAACTGTTTTTT. Translating it yields CARSFHGTANEKLFF.

This clone was observed a handful of times. This chain uses TRBV5-5 with TRBJ1-5; 7 bases map to TRBD1. The trim removed 4 bases at V and 5 bases at J, leaving 9 bases unmatched. The length of the CDR3 is 15 residues. CDR1 SGHKS and CDR2 YYEKEE come from the germline V gene (reference sequence). DNA for the CDR3: TGTGCCAGCAGCCTAGGGACAGTTTCAGATCAGCCCCAGCATTTT. It is translated as CASSLGTVSDQPQHF. Based on the CDR3 plus reference TRBV5-5 and TRBJ1-5, the full variable domain is DAGVTQSPTHLIKTRGQQVTLRCSPISGHKSVSWYQQVLGQGPQFIFQYYEKEERGRGNFPDRFSARQFPNYSSELNVNALLLGDSALYLCASSLGTVSDQPQHFGDGTRLSIL.

The V gene is TRBV4-2, the J gene TRBJ1-3; no definite D call. The germline V gene encodes CDR1 LGHNA and CDR2 YNFKEQ. Between the trimmed V and J ends, which lost 0 bases and 5 bases, there was a span of 14 bases. The CDR3 loop spans 16 amino acids. In DNA, the CDR3 is TGTGCCAGCAGCCAAGATCGATCCGGCGGCAGAAACACCATATATTTT. This sequence encodes CASSQDRSGGRNTIYF.